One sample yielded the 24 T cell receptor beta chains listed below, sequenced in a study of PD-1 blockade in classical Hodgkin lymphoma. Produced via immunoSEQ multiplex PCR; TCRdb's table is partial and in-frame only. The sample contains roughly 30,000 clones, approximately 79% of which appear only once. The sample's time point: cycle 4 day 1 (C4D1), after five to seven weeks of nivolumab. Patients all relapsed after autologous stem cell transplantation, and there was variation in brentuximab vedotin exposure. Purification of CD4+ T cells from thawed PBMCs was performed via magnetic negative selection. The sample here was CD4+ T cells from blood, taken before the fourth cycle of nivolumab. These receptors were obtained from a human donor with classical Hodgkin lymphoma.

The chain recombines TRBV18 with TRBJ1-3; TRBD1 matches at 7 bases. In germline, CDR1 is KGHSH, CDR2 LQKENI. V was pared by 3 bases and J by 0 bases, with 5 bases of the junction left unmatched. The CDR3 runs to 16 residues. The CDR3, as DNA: TGTGCCAGCTCACCGGGGACAGCCAACTCTGGAAACACCATATATTTT. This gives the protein CASSPGTANSGNTIYF.

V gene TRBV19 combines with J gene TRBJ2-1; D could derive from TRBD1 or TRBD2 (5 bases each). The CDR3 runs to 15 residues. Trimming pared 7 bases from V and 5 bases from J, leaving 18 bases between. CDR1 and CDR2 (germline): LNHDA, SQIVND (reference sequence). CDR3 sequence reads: CASTAGTLIDNEQFF. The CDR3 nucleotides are TGTGCCAGTACCGCCGGGACCCTAATTGACAATGAGCAGTTCTTC.

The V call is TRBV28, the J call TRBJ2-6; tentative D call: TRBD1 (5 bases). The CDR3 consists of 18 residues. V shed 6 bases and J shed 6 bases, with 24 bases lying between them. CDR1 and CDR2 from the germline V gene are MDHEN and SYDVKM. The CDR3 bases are TGTGCCAGCAGACTGCCCAACTACAGGAACCGAATGGCCAACGTCCTGACTTTC. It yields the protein CASRLPNYRNRMANVLTF. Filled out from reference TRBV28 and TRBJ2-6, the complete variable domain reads DVKVTQSSRYLVKRTGEKVFLECVQDMDHENMFWYRQDPGLGLRLIYFSYDVKMKEKGDIPEGYSVSREKKERFSLILESASTNQTSMYLCASRLPNYRNRMANVLTFGAGSRLTVL.

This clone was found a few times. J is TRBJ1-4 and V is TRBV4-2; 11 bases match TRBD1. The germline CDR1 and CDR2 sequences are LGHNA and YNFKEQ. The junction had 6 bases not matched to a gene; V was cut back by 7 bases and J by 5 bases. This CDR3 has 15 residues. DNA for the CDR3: TGTGCCAGCACCGCGAGGACAGGGGGCAATGAAAAACTGTTTTTT. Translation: CASTARTGGNEKLFF.

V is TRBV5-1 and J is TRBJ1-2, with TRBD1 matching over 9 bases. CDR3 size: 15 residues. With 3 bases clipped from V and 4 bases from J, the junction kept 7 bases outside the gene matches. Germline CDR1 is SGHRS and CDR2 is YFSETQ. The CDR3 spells CASSWGDREVYGYTF. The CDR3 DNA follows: TGCGCCAGCAGCTGGGGGGACAGGGAAGTCTATGGCTACACCTTC.

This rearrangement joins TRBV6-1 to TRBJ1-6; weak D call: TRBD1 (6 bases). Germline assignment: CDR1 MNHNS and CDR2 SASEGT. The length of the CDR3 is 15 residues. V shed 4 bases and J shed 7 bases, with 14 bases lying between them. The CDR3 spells CASSAVRGANSPLHF. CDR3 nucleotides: TGTGCCAGCAGTGCAGTCAGGGGAGCGAATTCACCCCTCCACTTT.

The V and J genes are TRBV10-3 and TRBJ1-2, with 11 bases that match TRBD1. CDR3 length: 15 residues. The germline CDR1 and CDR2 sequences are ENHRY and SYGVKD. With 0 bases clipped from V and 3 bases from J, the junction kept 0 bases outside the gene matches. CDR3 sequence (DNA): TGTGCCATCAGTGAGTCGGGACAGGGGGACTATGGCTACACCTTC. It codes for CAISESGQGDYGYTF.

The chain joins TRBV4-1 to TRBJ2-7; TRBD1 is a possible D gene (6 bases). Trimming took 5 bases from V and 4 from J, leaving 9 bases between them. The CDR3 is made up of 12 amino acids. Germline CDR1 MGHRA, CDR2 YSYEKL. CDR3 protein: CASSLDRYEQYF. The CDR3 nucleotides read TGCGCCAGCAGCTTAGACAGGTACGAGCAGTACTTC.

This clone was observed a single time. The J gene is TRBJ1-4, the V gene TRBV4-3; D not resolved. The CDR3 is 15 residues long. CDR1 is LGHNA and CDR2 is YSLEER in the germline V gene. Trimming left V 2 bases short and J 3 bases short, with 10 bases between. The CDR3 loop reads CASSQMRAANEKLFF. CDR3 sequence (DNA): TGCGCCAGCAGCCAAATGAGGGCTGCTAATGAAAAACTGTTTTTT.

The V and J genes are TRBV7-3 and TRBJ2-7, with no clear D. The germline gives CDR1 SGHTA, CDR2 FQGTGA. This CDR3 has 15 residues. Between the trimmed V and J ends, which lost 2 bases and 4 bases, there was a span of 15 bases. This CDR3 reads CASSLQADSVYEQYF. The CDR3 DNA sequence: TGTGCCAGCAGCTTACAAGCCGACTCCGTTTACGAGCAGTACTTC.

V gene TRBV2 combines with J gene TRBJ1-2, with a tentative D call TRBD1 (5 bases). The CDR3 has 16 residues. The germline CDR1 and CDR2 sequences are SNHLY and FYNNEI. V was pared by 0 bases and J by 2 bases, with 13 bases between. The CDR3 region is CASSEALWGANYGYTF. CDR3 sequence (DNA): TGTGCCAGCAGTGAAGCGCTGTGGGGCGCCAACTATGGCTACACCTTC.

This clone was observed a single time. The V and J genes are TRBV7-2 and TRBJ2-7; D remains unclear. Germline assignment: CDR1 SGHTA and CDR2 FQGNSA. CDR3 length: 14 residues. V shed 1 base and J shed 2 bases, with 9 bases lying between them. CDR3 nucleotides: TGTGCCAGCAGCTTAGGCCTACTGGCCTACGAGCAGTACTTC. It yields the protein CASSLGLLAYEQYF.

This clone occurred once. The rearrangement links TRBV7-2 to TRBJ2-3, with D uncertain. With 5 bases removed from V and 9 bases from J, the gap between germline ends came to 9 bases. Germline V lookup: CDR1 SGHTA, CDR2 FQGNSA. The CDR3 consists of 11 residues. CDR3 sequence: CASSQAGTQYF. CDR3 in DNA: TGTGCCAGCAGCCAAGCAGGCACGCAGTATTTT.

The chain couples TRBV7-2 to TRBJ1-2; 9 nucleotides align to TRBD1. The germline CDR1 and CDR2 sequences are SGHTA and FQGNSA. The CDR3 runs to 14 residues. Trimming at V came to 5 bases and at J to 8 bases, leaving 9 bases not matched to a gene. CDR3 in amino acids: CASSRQRQGGGYTF. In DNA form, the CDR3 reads TGTGCCAGCAGCCGCCAAAGACAGGGGGGAGGCTACACCTTC.

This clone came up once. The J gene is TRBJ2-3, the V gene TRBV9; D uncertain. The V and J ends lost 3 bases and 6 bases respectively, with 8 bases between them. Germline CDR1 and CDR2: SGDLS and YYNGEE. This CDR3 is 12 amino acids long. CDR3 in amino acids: CASSAREDTQYF. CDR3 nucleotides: TGTGCCAGCAGCGCTCGAGAGGATACGCAGTATTTT.

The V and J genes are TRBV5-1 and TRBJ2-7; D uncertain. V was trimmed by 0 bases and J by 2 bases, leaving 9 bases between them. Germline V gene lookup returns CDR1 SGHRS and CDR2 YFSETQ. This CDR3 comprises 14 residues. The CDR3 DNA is TGCGCCAGCAGCTTGGGGCAGGACCCCTACGAGCAGTACTTC. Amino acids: CASSLGQDPYEQYF.

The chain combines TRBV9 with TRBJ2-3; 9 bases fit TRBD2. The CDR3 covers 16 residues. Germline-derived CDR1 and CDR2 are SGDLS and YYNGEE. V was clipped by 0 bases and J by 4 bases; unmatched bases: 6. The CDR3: CASSVGASGVSDTQYF. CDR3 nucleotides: TGTGCCAGCAGCGTAGGGGCTAGCGGGGTCTCAGATACGCAGTATTTT.

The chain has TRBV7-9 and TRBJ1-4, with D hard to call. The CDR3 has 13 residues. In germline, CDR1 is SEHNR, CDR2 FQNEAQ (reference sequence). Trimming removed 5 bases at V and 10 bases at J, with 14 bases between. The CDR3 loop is CASSLPQGLKLFF. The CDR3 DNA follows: TGTGCCAGCAGCCTCCCGCAAGGATTAAAACTGTTTTTT.

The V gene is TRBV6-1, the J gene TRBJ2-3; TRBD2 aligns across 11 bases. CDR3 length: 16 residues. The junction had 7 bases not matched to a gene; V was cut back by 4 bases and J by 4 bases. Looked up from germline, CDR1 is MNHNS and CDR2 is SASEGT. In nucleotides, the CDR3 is TGTGCCAGCAGTGGATTAGCGGGGGGGCGTTCAGATACGCAGTATTTT. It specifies CASSGLAGGRSDTQYF.

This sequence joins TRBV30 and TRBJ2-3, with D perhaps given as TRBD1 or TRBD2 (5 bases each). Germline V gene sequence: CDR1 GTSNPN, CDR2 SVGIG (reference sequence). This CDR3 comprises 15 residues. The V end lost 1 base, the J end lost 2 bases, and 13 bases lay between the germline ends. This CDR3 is CAWSGRDGDTDTQYF. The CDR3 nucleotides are TGTGCCTGGAGTGGCCGGGACGGGGACACAGATACGCAGTATTTT. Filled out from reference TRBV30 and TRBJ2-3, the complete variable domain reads SQTIHQWPATLVQPVGSPLSLECTVEGTSNPNLYWYRQAAGRGLQLLFYSVGIGQISSEVPQNLSASRPQDRQFILSSKKLLLSDSGFYLCAWSGRDGDTDTQYFGPGTRLTVL.

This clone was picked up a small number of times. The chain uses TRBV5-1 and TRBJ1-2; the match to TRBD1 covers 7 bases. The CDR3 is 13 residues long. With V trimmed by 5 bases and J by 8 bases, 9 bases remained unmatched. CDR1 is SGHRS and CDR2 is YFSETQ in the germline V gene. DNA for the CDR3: TGCGCCAGCAGTCCGGACAGGCTCCGAGGCTACACCTTC. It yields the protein CASSPDRLRGYTF. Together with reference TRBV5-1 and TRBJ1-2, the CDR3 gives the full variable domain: KAGVTQTPRYLIKTRGQQVTLSCSPISGHRSVSWYQQTPGQGLQFLFEYFSETQRNKGNFPGRFSGRQFSNSRSEMNVSTLELGDSALYLCASSPDRLRGYTFGSGTRLTVV.

CDR3 DNA sequence: TGTGCCAGCAGCCGGAGGAGACAGGGGGTGGACGGCTACACCTTC. Protein sequence: CASSRRRQGVDGYTF. The rearrangement joins TRBV2 to TRBJ1-2, with TRBD1 identical over 9 bases. V was clipped by 6 bases and J by 8 bases; unmatched bases: 13. Germline CDR1 reads SNHLY; CDR2 reads FYNNEI. The length of the CDR3 is 15 residues.

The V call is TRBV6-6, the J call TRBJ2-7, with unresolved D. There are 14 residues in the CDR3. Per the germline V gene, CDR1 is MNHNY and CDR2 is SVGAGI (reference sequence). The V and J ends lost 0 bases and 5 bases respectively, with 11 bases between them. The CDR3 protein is CASSYSMQVHEQYF. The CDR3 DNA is TGTGCCAGCAGTTACTCGATGCAGGTCCACGAGCAGTACTTC.

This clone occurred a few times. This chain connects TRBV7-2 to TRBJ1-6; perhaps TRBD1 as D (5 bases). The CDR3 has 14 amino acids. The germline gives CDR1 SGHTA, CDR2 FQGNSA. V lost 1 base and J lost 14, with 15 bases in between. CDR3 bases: TGTGCCAGCAGCTTAGAGGTCAGGGCTGGTACCCTCCACTTT. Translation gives CASSLEVRAGTLHF.